The 21 T cell receptor beta chains listed next were all sequenced from one sample in a study of lymphopenia after photon versus proton radiotherapy. Libraries were prepared by immunoSEQ multiplex PCR; TCRdb keeps only in-frame clonotypes and omits some of them. This table holds around 64,000 clones, around 93% found once. The sequencing used peripheral blood, collected from a patient treated with photon-based radiotherapy. Every receptor here comes from a woman aged 35 to 49 with cholangiocarcinoma.

This chain joins TRBV28 and TRBJ1-5, with TRBD1 identical over 7 bases. CDR1 and CDR2 (germline): MDHEN, SYDVKM. The CDR3 extends over 16 amino acids. V trimming: 5 bases; J trimming: 4 bases; junction bases outside the gene matches: 11. CDR3 region: CASSARGGAVNQPQHF. The CDR3 coding sequence is TGTGCCAGCAGTGCTCGAGGGGGCGCGGTAAATCAGCCCCAGCATTTT. Full variable domain (missing parts from reference TRBV28 and TRBJ1-5): DVKVTQSSRYLVKRTGEKVFLECVQDMDHENMFWYRQDPGLGLRLIYFSYDVKMKEKGDIPEGYSVSREKKERFSLILESASTNQTSMYLCASSARGGAVNQPQHFGDGTRLSIL.

V gene TRBV10-3 combines with J gene TRBJ1-2, with D maybe TRBD1 (5 bases). The germline gives CDR1 ENHRY, CDR2 SYGVKD. The CDR3 totals 15 residues. Trimming shortened V by 6 bases and J by 1 base, and 15 bases separated the two germline ends. The CDR3 here is CAIRGQGEVNYGYTF. As DNA, the CDR3 is TGTGCCATCAGGGGGCAGGGCGAGGTTAACTATGGCTACACCTTC.

This chain joins TRBV5-4 and TRBJ2-1; 13 bases line up with TRBD2. V dropped 2 bases and J dropped 6; count of bases not matched to a gene: 8. Germline CDR1 reads SGHNT; CDR2 reads YYREEE (reference sequence). The CDR3 contains 17 residues. The DNA for the CDR3 is TGTGCCAGCAGCTTCGGACTAGCGGGGGACGGGGCCAATGAGCAGTTCTTC. Protein: CASSFGLAGDGANEQFF.

CDR3 loop: CASSYRATSTDTQYF. The CDR3, as DNA: TGTGCCAGCAGTTACAGGGCTACTAGCACAGATACGCAGTATTTT. The rearrangement uses TRBV6-5 and TRBJ2-3; D not resolved. Trimming pared 2 bases from V and 0 bases from J, leaving 9 bases between. Germline loops: CDR1 MNHEY, CDR2 SVGAGI. This CDR3 has 15 residues.

The rearrangement links TRBV28 to TRBJ1-3; D perhaps matches TRBD1 (5 bases). V lost 6 bases and J 1 base, leaving 16 bases between the germline ends. The CDR3 extends over 16 amino acids. Germline-derived CDR1 and CDR2 are MDHEN and SYDVKM. The CDR3 nucleotides are TGTGCCAGCAGCAGGGCCGACTCTGGATCTGGAAACACCATATATTTT. Translated, it gives CASSRADSGSGNTIYF.

The J gene is TRBJ1-2, the V gene TRBV19; 7 positions match TRBD1. This CDR3 is built from 15 residues. V lost 1 base and J lost 0; bases outside the gene matches: 2. Germline V lookup: CDR1 LNHDA, CDR2 SQIVND (reference sequence). Here the CDR3 DNA reads TGTGCCAGTAGTATAGTGGGACAGACTAACTATGGCTACACCTTC. Translating gives CASSIVGQTNYGYTF.

In its sample, this clone was seen once. V is TRBV23-1 and J is TRBJ1-1; 8 nucleotides agree with TRBD1. TRBV23-1 is sorted into the ORF group, with uncertain function. CDR3 length: 15 residues. V gave up 3 bases and J gave up 5 bases; unmatched junction bases: 8. The CDR3 DNA is TGCGCCAGCAGTCATTACAGGGGGTTAGGGACTGAAGCTTTCTTT. Translating it yields CASSHYRGLGTEAFF.

This chain connects TRBV5-4 to TRBJ1-1; no reliable D call. The CDR3 spans 16 residues. V was shortened by 0 bases and J by 0 bases, with 12 bases between the two germline ends. Germline V gene sequence: CDR1 SGHNT, CDR2 YYREEE (reference sequence). The CDR3 loop reads CASSLDPGMVNTEAFF. The DNA for the CDR3 is TGTGCCAGCAGCTTGGACCCGGGAATGGTGAACACTGAAGCTTTCTTT.

The chain recombines TRBV6-6 with TRBJ2-2; possibly TRBD2 for D (6 bases). The CDR3 covers 16 residues. From germline, CDR1 is MNHNY and CDR2 SVGAGI (reference sequence). Trimming cost V 7 bases and J 5 bases, with 20 bases left between them. DNA for the CDR3: TGTGCCAGCAAACGGTTAGGGGACTCAGCAACCGGGGAGCTGTTTTTT. Translated: CASKRLGDSATGELFF.

The CDR3 sequence: CASSVGLDPSYNEQFF. The CDR3 coding sequence is TGTGCCAGCAGCGTAGGGTTAGACCCCTCCTACAATGAGCAGTTCTTC. This rearrangement joins TRBV9 to TRBJ2-1; D is unresolved. From germline, CDR1 is SGDLS and CDR2 YYNGEE. This CDR3 comprises 16 residues. V shed 0 bases and J shed 0 bases, with 10 bases lying between them.

The chain carries TRBV19 and TRBJ1-6; D is unclear. The CDR3 contains 14 residues. CDR1 and CDR2 (germline): LNHDA, SQIVND (reference sequence). V shed 2 bases and J shed 6 bases, with 8 bases lying between them. CDR3: CASSILGSNSPLHF. CDR3 coding DNA: TGTGCCAGTAGTATACTGGGCAGTAATTCACCCCTCCACTTT.

The chain uses TRBV28 and TRBJ2-3; 12 positions agree with TRBD2. The CDR3 covers 16 residues. V shed 4 bases and J 5 bases; nucleotides not matched to a gene: 7. The germline CDR1 and CDR2 sequences are MDHEN and SYDVKM. DNA of the CDR3: TGTGCCAGCAGTTCCCGACTAGCGGGAGACGGAGATACGCAGTATTTT. Amino acid sequence: CASSSRLAGDGDTQYF.

The rearrangement uses TRBV11-2 and TRBJ2-7; 10 bases agree with TRBD1. The CDR3 length is 13 residues. The ends lost 4 bases at V and 6 bases at J; junction bases unmatched: 3. The germline gives CDR1 SGHAT, CDR2 FQNNGV. CDR3 loop: CASSWDRGGEQYF. CDR3 DNA: TGTGCCAGCAGCTGGGACAGGGGCGGCGAGCAGTACTTC.

This rearrangement joins TRBV11-2 to TRBJ1-4; tentatively, D is TRBD1 (6 bases). CDR1 and CDR2 from the germline V gene are SGHAT and FQNNGV. V was cut by 5 bases and J by 7 bases, with 17 bases left in between. The CDR3 length is 15 residues. The CDR3 region has the DNA TGTGCCAGCAGCGGCACAGGGATCGGAGGTGAAAAACTGTTTTTT. This codes for CASSGTGIGGEKLFF. The whole variable domain, remainder taken from reference TRBV11-2 and TRBJ1-4, is EAGVAQSPRYKIIEKRQSVAFWCNPISGHATLYWYQQILGQGPKLLIQFQNNGVVDDSQLPKDRFSAERLKGVDSTLKIQPAKLEDSAVYLCASSGTGIGGEKLFFGSGTQLSVL.

The rearrangement uses TRBV7-9 and TRBJ1-2; the match to TRBD1 covers 8 bases. The germline CDR1 and CDR2 sequences are SEHNR and FQNEAQ (reference sequence). After removal of 1 base from V and 9 bases from J, the junction contained 7 bases not matched to a gene. CDR3 length: 14 residues. The CDR3 reads CASSLGGTGGSYTF. The CDR3 nucleotides read TGTGCCAGCAGCTTAGGTGGGACAGGTGGGAGCTACACCTTC. Drawing the rest from reference TRBV7-9 and TRBJ1-2, the complete variable domain is DTGVSQNPRHKITKRGQNVTFRCDPISEHNRLYWYRQTLGQGPEFLTYFQNEAQLEKSRLLSDRFSAERPKGSFSTLEIQRTEQGDSAMYLCASSLGGTGGSYTFGSGTRLTVV.

The gene calls are TRBV5-4 and TRBJ1-2, with 9 nucleotides matching TRBD1. J was trimmed by 7 bases and V by 3 bases; bases with no gene match: 4. CDR3 length: 13 residues. Germline assignment: CDR1 SGHNT and CDR2 YYREEE (reference sequence). The CDR3 region is CASSSDRGPGYTF. CDR3 in DNA: TGTGCCAGCAGCTCGGACAGGGGACCTGGCTACACCTTC.

The chain carries TRBV11-2 and TRBJ2-1, with a tentative D call TRBD1 (5 bases). There are 14 residues in the CDR3. The germline V gene encodes CDR1 SGHAT and CDR2 FQNNGV. V lost 5 bases and J 6 bases, leaving 14 bases between the germline ends. CDR3 DNA sequence: TGTGCCAGCAGCCAGGTTCTAGGGGTCAATGAGCAGTTCTTC. Amino acids: CASSQVLGVNEQFF.

V is TRBV28 and J is TRBJ2-7, with a tentative D call TRBD1 (5 bases). CDR1 and CDR2 from the germline V gene are MDHEN and SYDVKM. The V and J ends lost 4 bases and 5 bases respectively, with 12 bases between them. This CDR3 comprises 13 residues. The CDR3 nucleotides are TGTGCCAGCAGTTCAGGGATTCTCCACGAGCAGTACTTC. Translation gives CASSSGILHEQYF.

The rearrangement links TRBV5-1 to TRBJ2-7, with D possibly matching TRBD2 (7 bases). CDR1 is SGHRS, CDR2 YFSETQ, per germline. V was pared by 0 bases and J by 1 base, with 14 bases between. The length of the CDR3 is 16 residues. The chain's CDR3 is CASSLALGGGSYEQYF. The CDR3, as DNA: TGCGCCAGCAGCTTGGCCCTGGGAGGGGGGTCCTACGAGCAGTACTTC.

The chain is built from TRBV7-2 and TRBJ2-1; 13 bases line up with TRBD2. The V gene end was trimmed by 5 bases and the J gene end by 8 bases; junction bases not matched to a gene: 9. Germline values: CDR1 SGHTA, CDR2 FQGNSA. The CDR3 sequence is 16 residues long. The CDR3: CASSGEGLAGIDEQFF. In nucleotides, the CDR3 is TGTGCCAGCAGCGGAGAGGGACTAGCGGGGATCGATGAGCAGTTCTTC.

This clone was picked up one time. The V and J genes are TRBV19 and TRBJ2-7; tentative D call: TRBD1 (7 bases). This CDR3 comprises 15 residues. Germline lookup yields CDR1 LNHDA and CDR2 SQIVND (reference sequence). Trimming stripped 1 base from V and 2 bases from J, with 12 bases between. DNA of the CDR3: TGTGCCAGTAGTATAGCGGGGGACAGTACCTACGAGCAGTACTTC. The encoded protein is CASSIAGDSTYEQYF.